The rows below give T cell receptor beta chains drawn from one sample of a study of T cells in Graves' hyperthyroidism and ophthalmopathy. Each CDR3 protein gets one entry after TCRdb re-called the multiplex PCR reads with MiXCR. The sample has a few hundred thousand distinct CDR3 sequences; approximately 23% are singletons. Sequenced material: blood. These receptor sequences come from a woman aged 70-85 years with Graves' ophthalmopathy. The CDR3 runs from the conserved cysteine through the conserved F or W. D genes are given only for firm matches. The listing skips clone size in some rows; elsewhere it reads once, few, many or a size class.

>TRBV12-5|-|TRBJ1-2|TRBD1
TGTGCTAGTGGTAACCTCGGACAGGGGATGGGCTACACCTTC
CASGNLGQGMGYTF
>TRBV6-1|many|TRBJ2-7|TRBD1
TGTGCCAGCAGTGAATTACGGACAGGCCCCTACGAGCAGTACTTC
CASSELRTGPYEQYF
>TRBV29-1|-|TRBJ1-1|-
TGCAGCGTTAAATACCTGAACACTGAAGCTTTCTTT
CSVKYLNTEAFF
>TRBV20-1|-|TRBJ2-5|-
TGCAGTGCTAGAGATCTCCGGGGTAGCCAAGAGACCCAGTACTTC
CSARDLRGSQETQYF
>TRBV27|-|TRBJ1-2|TRBD1
TGTGCCAGCAGTCCCAGGACAGGGGGTAGTGGCTACACCTTC
CASSPRTGGSGYTF
>TRBV3-1|-|TRBJ1-1|-
TGTGCCACACAGGGAATCGGTGAAGCTTTCTTT
CATQGIGEAFF
>TRBV20-1|few|TRBJ1-6|TRBD1
TGCAGTGCCGGACAGGTTCCGTGGGCCCTCCACTTT
CSAGQVPWALHF
>TRBV13|few|TRBJ2-1|-
TGTGCCAGCAGATCGGCTGGGGTGTCCTACAATGAGCAGTTCTTC
CASRSAGVSYNEQFF
>TRBV28|many|TRBJ1-4|TRBD1
TGTGCCAGCAGTACTGGGACAGCCTATAATGAAAAACTGTTTTTT
CASSTGTAYNEKLFF
>TRBV7-9|-|TRBJ2-5|TRBD2
TGTGCCAGCAGCTCCATAGCGGGGATGTACCAAGAGACCCAGTACTTC
CASSSIAGMYQETQYF
>TRBV5-1|-|TRBJ1-4|-
TGCGCCAGCAGCTTCACGGGAACGGGTTTCGGTAATGAAAAACTGTTTTTT
CASSFTGTGFGNEKLFF
>TRBV3-1|-|TRBJ1-2|TRBD1
TGTGCCAGCAGCCAGTGGACAGGGAACTATGGCTACACCTTC
CASSQWTGNYGYTF
>TRBV7-8|-|TRBJ2-7|-
TGTGCCAGCAGCTTAGGTAAAATGGCCTACGAGCAGTACTTC
CASSLGKMAYEQYF
>TRBV7-9|few|TRBJ2-5|-
TGTGCCAGCAGCCGGAGGCCTCGGGACTCACAAGAGACCCAGTACTTC
CASSRRPRDSQETQYF
>TRBV28|-|TRBJ2-3|-
TGTGCCAGCAGTTTCCTAACAGGGAAGAGAGCAGATACGCAGTATTTT
CASSFLTGKRADTQYF
>TRBV5-5|-|TRBJ1-1|TRBD1
TGTGCCAGCTTGACAGGGGGCAGAACAACTGAAGCTTTCTTT
CASLTGGRTTEAFF
>TRBV5-5|-|TRBJ2-7|TRBD1
TGTGCCAGCAGCGGAGGACAGGGGGCAAACATACGAGTGCAGTACTTC
CASSGGQGANIRVQYF
>TRBV7-2|few|TRBJ2-1|-
TGTGCCAGCAGCTTAGCGGGAGGTTGGGACAATGAGCAGTTCTTC
CASSLAGGWDNEQFF
>TRBV20-1|-|TRBJ1-2|-
TGCAGTGCTAGAGCCCCCGAGTGGGGAATAGGCTATGGCTACACCTTC
CSARAPEWGIGYGYTF
>TRBV20-1|many|TRBJ1-1|-
TGCAGTGCTCCACCTCCGGGGAACACTGAAGCTTTCTTT
CSAPPPGNTEAFF
>TRBV10-3|-|TRBJ2-1|-
TGTGCCATCAGTGATTGGGGAATGGGGAATGAGCAGTTCTTC
CAISDWGMGNEQFF
>TRBV3-1|-|TRBJ1-2|TRBD1
TGTGCCAGCAGCCAAGAACAGGGGAACGGCTACACCTTC
CASSQEQGNGYTF
>TRBV6-1|many|TRBJ2-7|-
TGTGCCAGCAGTCCTTGGGACAAAGCCTACGAGCAGTACTTC
CASSPWDKAYEQYF
>TRBV2|-|TRBJ1-4|-
TGTGCCAGCAAGGGGGAAAAACTGCTTTTT
CASKGEKLLF
>TRBV20-1|few|TRBJ2-3|-
TGCAGTGCACCAAGGGAGGTTATAGATACGCAGTATTTT
CSAPREVIDTQYF
>TRBV7-8|-|TRBJ2-2|TRBD1
TGTGCCAGCAGCTTAGTGGGCAGGGGGCTAGCCGGGGAGCTGTTTTTT
CASSLVGRGLAGELFF
>TRBV20-1|few|TRBJ2-1|-
TGCAGTGCTATTCGCCTGGCTGCCCCATTAGAGCAGTTCTTC
CSAIRLAAPLEQFF
>TRBV2|many|TRBJ2-1|TRBD2
TGTGCCAGCAGCTCCGGGACTACCCTATACAATGAGCAGTTCTTC
CASSSGTTLYNEQFF
>TRBV7-2|few|TRBJ1-3|-
TGTGCCAGCAGCTTAGTATCAGGGAAAGGAAACACCATATATTTT
CASSLVSGKGNTIYF
>TRBV3-1|-|TRBJ1-6|-
TGTGCCAGCCGGCGGGGGGCGGGTTCACCCCTCCACTTT
CASRRGAGSPLHF
>TRBV6-1|many|TRBJ2-7|TRBD2
TGTGCCAGCAGTGAAGCTCTCCTCGGGGGGTCCGACGAGCAGTACTTC
CASSEALLGGSDEQYF
>TRBV7-2|many|TRBJ1-6|-
TGTGCCAGCAGCTCACAGGGAAATTCACCCCTCCACTTT
CASSSQGNSPLHF
>TRBV7-9|few|TRBJ2-5|TRBD2
TGTGCCAGCAGCTTAAGTTCTAGCGGGAACCCCACCCAGTACTTC
CASSLSSSGNPTQYF
>TRBV7-8|few|TRBJ1-2|TRBD1
TGTGCCAGCAGCTTAAGGAGGCGCCGGACAGGGGCACTCCGGAGGGGCTACACCTTC
CASSLRRRRTGALRRGYTF
>TRBV7-9|many|TRBJ2-2|TRBD2
TGTGCCAGCAGCAAAACTGCAGCGGGACCCACCGGGGAGCTGTTTTTT
CASSKTAAGPTGELFF
>TRBV12-3/TRBV12-4|many|TRBJ2-5|TRBD2
TGTGCCAGCAGTTTTATAGCGGGAGGGCCTCGAGAGACCCAGTACTTC
CASSFIAGGPRETQYF
>TRBV2|many|TRBJ1-2|TRBD1
TGTGCCAGCAGTGAATGGCCCGGGACAGAGTACACCTTC
CASSEWPGTEYTF
>TRBV5-1|-|TRBJ2-1|TRBD2
TGCGCCAGCAGCTTGGAAGCGGGAGGCCGCTACAATGAGCAGTTCTTC
CASSLEAGGRYNEQFF
>TRBV3-1|-|TRBJ2-3|TRBD2
TGTGCCAGCAGCCTAATAGCGGGAGGAGGTGCAGATACGCAGTATTTT
CASSLIAGGGADTQYF
>TRBV28|many|TRBJ1-3|-
TGTGCCAGCAAGAGTGGGCGCGGCTCTGGAAACACCATATATTTT
CASKSGRGSGNTIYF
>TRBV6-6|-|TRBJ2-3|-
TGTGCCAGCAGTTACCATGGGGATGGCACAGATACGCAGTATTTT
CASSYHGDGTDTQYF
>TRBV6-2/TRBV6-3|-|TRBJ1-1|TRBD1
TGTGCCAGCAGTTACCTCCTTACAGGGGGAGAAGCTTTCTTT
CASSYLLTGGEAFF
>TRBV10-1|few|TRBJ1-2|-
TGCGCCAGCAGTCTAGTTTGCAGGGGCCACAACTATGGCTACACCTTC
CASSLVCRGHNYGYTF
>TRBV20-1|few|TRBJ2-2|TRBD2
TGCAGTGCTCGAGCGGGAGTCACCGGGGAGCTGTTTTTT
CSARAGVTGELFF
>TRBV6-1|-|TRBJ1-1|-
TGTGCCAGCAGTGAGGCAGGGGAAGCTTTCTTT
CASSEAGEAFF
>TRBV20-1|many|TRBJ1-5|-
TGCAGTGCTGAGGTAGGGCCGGATCAGCCCCAGCATTTT
CSAEVGPDQPQHF
>TRBV5-8|-|TRBJ2-4|-
TGTGCCAGCAGCTTGACGTGGGGCGCGTCCAAAAACATTCAGTACTTC
CASSLTWGASKNIQYF
>TRBV19|-|TRBJ2-1|TRBD2
TGTGCCAGTAGATCGAGGCGGGAGGGCCGGGAGCAGTTCTTC
CASRSRREGREQFF
>TRBV6-2/TRBV6-3|few|TRBJ2-2|TRBD2
TGTGCCAGCAAGGTAGCGGGAGACCCCAGCGCCGGGGAGCTGTTTTTT
CASKVAGDPSAGELFF
>TRBV12-3/TRBV12-4|-|TRBJ1-1|-
TGTGCCAGCAGTTTAGTAGGCGGGGCTGAAGCTTTCTTT
CASSLVGGAEAFF